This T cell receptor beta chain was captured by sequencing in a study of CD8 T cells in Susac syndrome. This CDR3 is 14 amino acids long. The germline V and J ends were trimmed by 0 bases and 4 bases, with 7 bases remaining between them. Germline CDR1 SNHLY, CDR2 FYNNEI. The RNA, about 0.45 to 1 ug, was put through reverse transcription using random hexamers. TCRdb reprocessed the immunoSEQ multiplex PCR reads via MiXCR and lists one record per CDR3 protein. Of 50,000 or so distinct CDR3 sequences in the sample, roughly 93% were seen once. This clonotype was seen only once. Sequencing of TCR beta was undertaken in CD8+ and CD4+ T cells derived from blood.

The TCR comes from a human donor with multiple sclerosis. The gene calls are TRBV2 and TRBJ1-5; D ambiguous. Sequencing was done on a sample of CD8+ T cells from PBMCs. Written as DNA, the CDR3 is TGTGCCAGCAGTGAAGCGCTGATTAATCAGCCCCAGCATTTT. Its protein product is CASSEALINQPQHF.